The 26 T cell receptor beta chains given below trace back to one sample, sequenced in a study of CD8 T cells in ankylosing spondylitis. Study-wide results and caveats: For ankylosing spondylitis blood, a TCR beta motif of 7 or 8 highly homologous variants appeared characteristic.

The antigens these receptors bind are not known. MiXCR was run by TCRdb on the 5' RACE reads, yielding one entry per CDR3 protein. The table lists about 500,000 distinct CDR3 sequences, about 5.7% of them singletons. Sequenced material: blood, either unsorted or a sorted T cell fraction (not recorded which). Source of these receptors: a male donor with ankylosing spondylitis.

This clonotype occurred a few times. This chain joins TRBV30 and TRBJ1-3, with a tentative D call TRBD1 (6 bases). This CDR3 region has 13 residues. V lost 3 bases, J lost 5 bases, and 11 bases lay in between. Germline V gene data show CDR1 as GTSNPN and CDR2 as SVGIG (reference sequence). CDR3 region: CAWRTQGRNTIYF. The CDR3 DNA sequence: TGTGCCTGGAGGACACAGGGTAGAAACACCATATATTTT.

The chain combines TRBV4-1 with TRBJ2-6; 7 nucleotides line up with TRBD1. Germline CDR1 MGHRA, CDR2 YSYEKL. V was pared by 4 bases and J by 0 bases, with 18 bases of the junction left unmatched. This CDR3 has 21 amino acids. The CDR3 loop is CASSPASPQTGPNSGANVLTF. DNA for the CDR3: TGCGCCAGCAGCCCAGCCAGCCCACAGACAGGGCCAAACTCTGGGGCCAACGTCCTGACTTTC.

This clonotype has at least ten counts. This chain connects TRBV5-1 to TRBJ2-7; D may correspond to TRBD1 or TRBD2 (5 bases each). V lost 0 bases to trimming and J lost 2 bases, with 9 bases between them. There are 14 residues in the CDR3. The germline V gene has CDR1 SGHRS and CDR2 YFSETQ. DNA for the CDR3: TGCGCCAGCAGCTTGGGCCCGGGGCCCTACGAGCAGTACTTC. Translated: CASSLGPGPYEQYF.

This clonotype was seen repeatedly, ten times or more. This chain uses TRBV5-1 with TRBJ2-7; maybe TRBD2 (6 bases). The CDR3 has 12 residues. Germline values: CDR1 SGHRS, CDR2 YFSETQ. V was pared by 1 base and J by 9 bases, with 11 bases between. The CDR3 sequence: CASSLSGSGQYF. Here the CDR3 DNA reads TGCGCCAGCAGCTTGAGCGGGTCGGGGCAGTACTTC.

At least ten counts were recorded for this clonotype. The V gene is TRBV7-2, the J gene TRBJ2-1; 8 bases are a match to TRBD2. Germline assignment: CDR1 SGHTA and CDR2 FQGNSA. Trimming at V came to 5 bases and at J to 2 bases, leaving 5 bases not matched to a gene. This CDR3 region has 15 residues. CDR3: CASSPSGSPYNEQFF. In nucleotides, the CDR3 is TGTGCCAGCAGCCCTAGCGGGTCGCCCTACAATGAGCAGTTCTTC.

In its sample, this clonotype was seen many times. The chain is built from TRBV29-1 and TRBJ2-7; the D gene could be TRBD1 or TRBD2 (5 bases each). CDR1 is SQVTM and CDR2 is ANQGSEA in the germline V gene. The CDR3 spans 15 residues. V was cut by 4 bases and J by 2 bases, with 18 bases left in between. The CDR3 region has the DNA TGCAGCGTTGTTGGGGCCGCCGGAGGCACCTACGAGCAGTACTTC. Its protein product is CSVVGAAGGTYEQYF.

This clonotype has a count of ten or more. This sequence joins TRBV12-3 or TRBV12-4 and TRBJ1-2, with D unresolved. The germline V and J ends were trimmed by 4 bases and 3 bases, with 12 bases remaining between them. This CDR3 contains 14 residues. The CDR3 bases are TGTGCCAGCAGTTGGAGGGTCGGTGACTATGGCTACACCTTC. Translating it yields CASSWRVGDYGYTF.

At least ten counts were recorded for this clonotype. The V and J genes are TRBV20-1 and TRBJ2-3; the D is unclear. The germline gives CDR1 DFQATT, CDR2 SNEGSKA (reference sequence). The V and J ends lost 0 bases and 1 base respectively, with 14 bases between them. This CDR3 is 16 amino acids long. This CDR3 reads CSARDAPIDRTDTQYF. CDR3 sequence (DNA): TGCAGTGCTAGAGATGCCCCGATCGACCGCACAGATACGCAGTATTTT.

Ten or more counts support this clonotype. The chain is built from TRBV12-3 or TRBV12-4 and TRBJ1-2, with D maybe TRBD1 (6 bases). The CDR3 is 14 residues long. V lost 7 bases, J lost 3 bases, and 15 bases lay in between. DNA of the CDR3: TGTGCCAGCATCCCGACAGGCCTCGACTATGGCTACACCTTC. Protein sequence: CASIPTGLDYGYTF.

This clonotype was counted at least ten times. The V gene is TRBV20-1, the J gene TRBJ1-2; D call uncertain. This CDR3 is built from 14 residues. Germline loops: CDR1 DFQATT, CDR2 SNEGSKA (reference sequence). Between the trimmed V and J ends, which lost 3 bases and 1 base, there was a span of 12 bases. The CDR3 loop reads CSARPRAVNYGYTF. CDR3 nucleotides: TGCAGTGCTAGGCCAAGGGCCGTTAACTATGGCTACACCTTC.

In this sample, this clonotype turned up many times. The chain recombines TRBV11-2 with TRBJ2-5, with 10 bases aligning to TRBD2. In germline, CDR1 is SGHAT, CDR2 FQNNGV. This CDR3 is built from 16 residues. J gave up 5 bases and V 1 base, and 7 bases lay outside the gene matches. The DNA for the CDR3 is TGTGCCAGCAGCTTAGGGGTAGCGGGAGGTTTGGAGACCCAGTACTTC. Its protein product is CASSLGVAGGLETQYF. Supplemented by reference TRBV11-2 and TRBJ2-5, the full variable domain reads EAGVAQSPRYKIIEKRQSVAFWCNPISGHATLYWYQQILGQGPKLLIQFQNNGVVDDSQLPKDRFSAERLKGVDSTLKIQPAKLEDSAVYLCASSLGVAGGLETQYFGPGTRLLVL.

This clonotype appeared many times. The chain combines TRBV5-1 with TRBJ2-7; a possible D gene is TRBD2 (5 bases). Per the germline V gene, CDR1 is SGHRS and CDR2 is YFSETQ. There are 14 residues in the CDR3. V lost 2 bases and J lost 0, with 9 bases in between. This CDR3 reads CASSLAAASYEQYF. CDR3 DNA sequence: TGCGCCAGCAGCTTAGCGGCTGCCTCCTACGAGCAGTACTTC.

This clonotype was recorded at least ten times. This chain uses TRBV20-1 with TRBJ2-3, with 7 bases matching TRBD2. With 2 bases clipped from V and 0 bases from J, the junction kept 11 bases outside the gene matches. This CDR3 is 17 amino acids long. Germline V CDR1 and CDR2: DFQATT, SNEGSKA (reference sequence). DNA of the CDR3: TGCAGTGCTAGATCAAGGACCGGGACTACGAGCACAGATACGCAGTATTTT. Translating it yields CSARSRTGTTSTDTQYF.

This clonotype appeared many times. The genes are TRBV5-1 and TRBJ1-6, with 9 bases that match TRBD1. V shed 4 bases, J shed 9 bases, and the junction held 5 bases outside the gene matches. The germline CDR1 and CDR2 sequences are SGHRS and YFSETQ. The CDR3 consists of 14 residues. Here the CDR3 DNA reads TGCGCCAGCAGCGGGGACAGGGAAACTTCACCCCTCCACTTT. As protein: CASSGDRETSPLHF.

In its sample, this clonotype was seen a few times. The chain joins TRBV5-1 to TRBJ2-1; TRBD2 matches at 10 bases. From germline, CDR1 is SGHRS and CDR2 YFSETQ. The V segment lost 8 bases and the J segment 7 bases; nucleotides outside the gene matches: 9. This CDR3 spans 14 amino acids. The CDR3 loop is CARAQLAGRNEQFF. The CDR3 coding sequence is TGCGCCAGAGCCCAACTAGCGGGGAGAAATGAGCAGTTCTTC.

The rearrangement uses TRBV4-3 and TRBJ2-1, with D uncertain. This CDR3 has 16 residues. The germline gives CDR1 LGHNA, CDR2 YSLEER. Trimming stripped 2 bases from V and 9 bases from J, with 20 bases between. CDR3 sequence: CASSQLILGSVGEQFF. As DNA, the CDR3 is TGCGCCAGCAGCCAATTAATTCTGGGATCTGTAGGTGAGCAGTTCTTC.

In this sample, this clonotype turned up many times. This sequence joins TRBV29-1 and TRBJ1-6, with TRBD1 identical over 7 bases. Germline V CDR1 and CDR2: SQVTM, ANQGSEA. The CDR3 consists of 13 residues. Trimming cost V 5 bases and J 7 bases; bases outside gene matches: 5. CDR3 sequence (DNA): TGCAGCGTTACAGGGGATGCCAATTCACCCCTCCACTTT. Translating it yields CSVTGDANSPLHF.

This clonotype was observed at least ten times. This sequence joins TRBV28 and TRBJ2-5, with D uncertain. This CDR3 has 15 amino acids. Trimming cost V 5 bases and J 0 bases, with 13 bases left between them. Germline CDR1 MDHEN, CDR2 SYDVKM. The CDR3 region has the DNA TGTGCCAGCAGTATAGGCAGGTACGACCAAGAGACCCAGTACTTC. It translates to CASSIGRYDQETQYF.

This clonotype has just a few counts. The rearrangement uses TRBV5-1 and TRBJ2-1, with D tentatively TRBD1 or TRBD2 (6 bases each). V gave up 0 bases and J gave up 1 base, with 14 bases separating them. Germline CDR1 and CDR2: SGHRS and YFSETQ. The CDR3 sequence is 17 residues long. The CDR3 DNA reads as TGCGCCAGCAGCTTGGCCTTAGGGGGGCAATCCTACAATGAGCAGTTCTTC. Encoded protein: CASSLALGGQSYNEQFF.

Comment on this clonotype: Possible read error: a much larger clone is one base away. The V gene is TRBV19, the J gene TRBJ2-3, with a possible D match to TRBD1 (5 bases). V was trimmed by 3 bases and J by 4 bases, leaving 8 bases between them. This CDR3 comprises 13 residues. Per the germline V gene, CDR1 is LNHDA and CDR2 is SQIVND (reference sequence). The CDR3 protein is CASSIDSADTQYF. In DNA, the CDR3 is TGTGCCAGTAGTATCGACAGCGCAGATACGCAGTATTTT.

The sample holds many counts of this clonotype. The chain is built from TRBV20-1 and TRBJ1-6, with 10 bases matching TRBD1. This CDR3 is 15 amino acids long. Trimming at V came to 6 bases and at J to 3 bases, leaving 5 bases not matched to a gene. From germline, CDR1 is DFQATT and CDR2 SNEGSKA (reference sequence). CDR3 in amino acids: CSALDRGNYNSPLHF. The DNA for the CDR3 is TGCAGTGCCTTGGACAGGGGGAACTATAATTCACCCCTCCACTTT.

This clonotype was found many times. As DNA, the CDR3 is TGTGCCAGCAGTTGGGGGGACGTTGTCGGGGGAACTGAAGCTTTCTTT. Its protein product is CASSWGDVVGGTEAFF. V and J are TRBV12-3 or TRBV12-4 and TRBJ1-1, with D possibly being TRBD1 (5 bases). The CDR3 spans 16 residues. Trimming took off 4 bases at V and 5 bases at J, with 20 bases between the two ends.

As for this clonotype: It may be a read error: a sequence one base away is much more abundant. V usage is TRBV5-1 and J usage is TRBJ2-1, with TRBD2 as a possible D gene (7 bases). The CDR3 runs 16 residues. From germline, CDR1 is SGHRS and CDR2 YFSETQ. The DNA of the CDR3 is TGCGCCGGCAGCCCTGGTGGCGGGGGCGGCTACAATGAGCAGTTCTTC. Translated, it gives CAGSPGGGGGYNEQFF.

This clonotype was detected many times. This sequence joins TRBV6-5 and TRBJ2-1; D remains ambiguous. Germline V gives CDR1 MNHEY, CDR2 SVGAGI. The CDR3 runs to 13 residues. Trimming pared 2 bases from V and 7 bases from J, leaving 9 bases between. The CDR3 nucleotides read TGTGCCAGCAGTTACAGAGCGAATAATGAGCAGTTCTTC. Translation: CASSYRANNEQFF.

The table lists this clonotype with many counts. The V and J genes are TRBV7-2 and TRBJ2-5; a weak D match, TRBD2 (6 bases). Germline CDR1 is SGHTA and CDR2 is FQGNSA. V lost 5 bases and J lost 4, with 17 bases in between. The CDR3 length is 15 residues. The CDR3 sequence is CASSPGVGRIETQYF. CDR3 in DNA: TGTGCCAGCAGCCCGGGGGTTGGTAGAATAGAGACCCAGTACTTC.

At least ten counts were recorded for this clonotype. The rearrangement joins TRBV29-1 to TRBJ2-7; D is undetermined. The CDR3 is 11 residues long. The V and J ends lost 4 bases and 6 bases respectively, with 10 bases between them. Germline CDR1 and CDR2: SQVTM and ANQGSEA. CDR3 region: CSVGFGSEQYF. CDR3 DNA sequence: TGCAGCGTTGGTTTCGGCAGCGAGCAGTACTTC.